This TCR beta chain was identified in a study of T cell responses to AZD1222 COVID-19 vaccine. Study conclusions and caveats: The study found Spike-specific TCR breadth and depth rose after two AZD1222 doses. Seropositive status at baseline applied to only a handful of AZD1222 recipients.

The CDR3 is made up of 13 amino acids. From germline, CDR1 is SGHTA and CDR2 FQGNSA. Trimming took off 2 bases at V and 6 bases at J, with 8 bases between the two ends. This clone came up a few times. Antigen: not known. Assay used: immunoSEQ multiplex PCR; TCRdb lists only in-frame clones, some missing. The sample lists roughly 100,000 clones, 90% occurring once. Source: peripheral blood, taken 28 days after the second AZD1222 dose. The receptor comes from an adult who received the AZD1222 COVID-19 vaccine. V and J are TRBV7-2 and TRBJ1-5, with D possibly matching TRBD1 (6 bases). In nucleotides, the CDR3 is TGTGCCAGCAGCTTAAACAGGGTTCAGCCCCAGCATTTT. Its protein product is CASSLNRVQPQHF. Full variable domain (missing parts from reference TRBV7-2 and TRBJ1-5): GAGVSQSPSNKVTEKGKDVELRCDPISGHTALYWYRQSLGQGLEFLIYFQGNSAPDKSGLPSDRFSAERTGGSVSTLTIQRTQQEDSAVYLCASSLNRVQPQHFGDGTRLSIL.